The 27 T cell receptor beta chains reported below all come from one sample, sequenced in a study of control samples from healthy donors and cancer patients. Assay used: immunoSEQ multiplex PCR; TCRdb lists only in-frame clones, some missing. The top ten hold around 3.9% of the sample, which has about 110,000 clones, around 87% seen once. The sequenced sample consisted of PBMCs. Source of these receptors: a woman aged 60-75 years with lung cancer.

CDR3 amino acids: CASSQGDRFQETQYF. The CDR3 coding sequence is TGTGCCAGCAGCCAAGGGGACAGGTTCCAAGAGACCCAGTACTTC. V is TRBV3-1 (or the pseudogene TRBV3-2) and J is TRBJ2-5, with 8 bases identical to TRBD1. The CDR3 spans 15 residues. Germline assignment: CDR1 LGHDT and CDR2 YNNKEL (reference sequence). V was clipped by 1 base and J by 1 base; unmatched bases: 2.

This chain connects TRBV7-8 to TRBJ2-1; D unclear. Germline V gives CDR1 SGHVS, CDR2 FQNEAQ. The CDR3 consists of 14 residues. V was pared by 5 bases and J by 15 bases, with 23 bases between. DNA for the CDR3: TGTGCCAGCAGCCAAGTCACCTCGACCCCTACGGTGTTCTTC. This encodes CASSQVTSTPTVFF.

The chain joins TRBV6-6 to TRBJ2-3; TRBD2 agrees at 10 bases. V lost 7 bases and J lost 6; bases outside the gene matches: 10. Per the germline V gene, CDR1 is MNHNY and CDR2 is SVGAGI (reference sequence). This CDR3 has 15 amino acids. The CDR3, as DNA: TGTGCCAGCACTACGGGTAGCGGGGGGCTGGATACGCAGTATTTT. This sequence encodes CASTTGSGGLDTQYF.

The V and J genes are TRBV5-6 and TRBJ1-1; D call uncertain. Per the germline V gene, CDR1 is SGHDT and CDR2 is YYEEEE. V lost 1 base, J lost 6 bases, and 4 bases lay in between. This CDR3 has 11 residues. CDR3 nucleotide sequence: TGTGCCAGCAGCTTGAGAGCTGAAGCTTTCTTT. This sequence encodes CASSLRAEAFF.

This clone was counted between two and nine times. This chain connects TRBV5-1 to TRBJ2-2, with D possibly being TRBD1 (5 bases). Germline loops: CDR1 SGHRS, CDR2 YFSETQ. V lost 6 bases and J lost 5, with 14 bases in between. The CDR3 has 14 residues. Written as DNA, the CDR3 is TGCGCCAGCACGACCTCAGGGTCTACCGGGGAGCTGTTTTTT. It codes for CASTTSGSTGELFF. Together with reference TRBV5-1 and TRBJ2-2, the CDR3 gives the full variable domain: KAGVTQTPRYLIKTRGQQVTLSCSPISGHRSVSWYQQTPGQGLQFLFEYFSETQRNKGNFPGRFSGRQFSNSRSEMNVSTLELGDSALYLCASTTSGSTGELFFGEGSRLTVL.

The chain's CDR3 is CASSIGTAGNTIYF. The CDR3 nucleotides are TGTGCCAGTAGTATCGGGACGGCTGGAAACACCATATATTTT. The genes are TRBV19 and TRBJ1-3, with D possibly matching TRBD1 (5 bases). The CDR3 is made up of 14 amino acids. Germline assignment: CDR1 LNHDA and CDR2 SQIVND (reference sequence). V shed 3 bases and J shed 2 bases, with 8 bases lying between them.

This chain connects TRBV28 to TRBJ2-7; TRBD1 matches at 8 bases. This CDR3 spans 14 amino acids. V gave up 4 bases and J gave up 4 bases; unmatched junction bases: 6. Germline V gene data show CDR1 as MDHEN and CDR2 as SYDVKM. CDR3 DNA sequence: TGTGCCAGCAGTTCAGGACAGGGATCGTACGAGCAGTACTTC. Translation: CASSSGQGSYEQYF.

The genes are TRBV11-2 and TRBJ2-7; D possibly matches TRBD1 or TRBD2 (5 bases each). Trimming stripped 6 bases from V and 6 bases from J, with 18 bases between. This CDR3 is built from 14 residues. Germline V gene data show CDR1 as SGHAT and CDR2 as FQNNGV. Written as DNA, the CDR3 is TGTGCCAGCAGTTCAGGGACGGGTCTAGTCGAGCAGTACTTC. As protein: CASSSGTGLVEQYF.

The chain carries TRBV15 and TRBJ2-7, with TRBD2 matching 10 bases. The CDR3 sequence is 14 residues long. V was clipped by 5 bases and J by 3 bases; unmatched bases: 4. Germline CDR1 and CDR2: LNHNV and YYDKDF (reference sequence). CDR3: CATSQTSGYYEQYF. The CDR3 DNA follows: TGTGCCACCAGCCAGACTAGCGGGTACTACGAGCAGTACTTC.

The chain recombines TRBV5-1 with TRBJ2-1; D is possibly TRBD2 (7 bases). Trimming removed 4 bases from V and 0 bases from J, with 14 bases in between. The CDR3 extends over 16 amino acids. Germline V CDR1 and CDR2: SGHRS, YFSETQ. The CDR3 region is CASSPGAGASYNEQFF. CDR3 sequence (DNA): TGCGCCAGCAGCCCAGGGGCGGGGGCCTCCTACAATGAGCAGTTCTTC. The full variable domain, in which reference TRBV5-1 and TRBJ2-1 provide the parts outside the CDR3, is KAGVTQTPRYLIKTRGQQVTLSCSPISGHRSVSWYQQTPGQGLQFLFEYFSETQRNKGNFPGRFSGRQFSNSRSEMNVSTLELGDSALYLCASSPGAGASYNEQFFGPGTRLTVL.

The rearrangement links TRBV25-1 to TRBJ2-1, with 9 positions matching TRBD2. Germline assignment: CDR1 MGHDK and CDR2 SYGVNS. This CDR3 is built from 15 residues. V was clipped by 5 bases and J by 4 bases; unmatched bases: 6. The CDR3: CASSSGGNYYNEQFF. CDR3 coding DNA: TGTGCCAGCAGTAGCGGGGGGAACTATTACAATGAGCAGTTCTTC.

J is TRBJ2-1 and V is TRBV19; 7 positions agree with TRBD1. The CDR3 runs to 14 residues. Germline CDR1 and CDR2: LNHDA and SQIVND (reference sequence). The J segment lost 5 bases and the V segment lost 10 bases, leaving 11 bases of the junction unmatched. The CDR3 nucleotides read TGTGCCACCGCACGGACAGGTTGGGACAATGAGCAGTTCTTC. Translating it yields CATARTGWDNEQFF.

This chain connects TRBV19 to TRBJ2-5, with a tentative D call TRBD2 (5 bases). The CDR3 is 13 residues long. The V and J ends lost 1 base and 7 bases respectively, with 10 bases between them. CDR1 is LNHDA, CDR2 SQIVND, per germline (reference sequence). The CDR3 nucleotides are TGTGCCAGTAGTATAGGGCCTGAGGGGACCCAGTACTTC. Translated, it gives CASSIGPEGTQYF.

This clone was counted a single time. Other DNA sequences from this sample encode an identical CDR3 as well. This chain joins TRBV19 and TRBJ2-3; D remains ambiguous. V lost 1 base and J 2 bases, leaving 7 bases between the germline ends. Germline CDR1 and CDR2: LNHDA and SQIVND (reference sequence). The CDR3 extends over 14 amino acids. The CDR3 sequence: CASSIGISTDTQYF. The DNA for the CDR3 is TGTGCCAGTAGTATAGGGATTTCCACAGATACGCAGTATTTT.

The rearrangement links TRBV28 to TRBJ2-7; 7 bases match TRBD2. V dropped 5 bases and J dropped 8; count of bases not matched to a gene: 9. The CDR3 is made up of 13 amino acids. The V gene's germline CDR1 is MDHEN and CDR2 SYDVKM. DNA of the CDR3: TGTGCCAGCAGTAGCGGGACGGGTTACAAGCAGTACTTC. This sequence encodes CASSSGTGYKQYF.

As concerns this clone: Sequence at one end of the junction differs from germline and may be a read error. The chain is built from TRBV19 and TRBJ2-4; 8 bases agree with TRBD2. Germline V gives CDR1 LNHDA, CDR2 SQIVND (reference sequence). This CDR3 is 14 amino acids long. The CDR3 DNA follows: TGTGTCAGTAGTATTAGCGGGAAGGGGAACATTCAGTACTTC. The encoded protein is CVSSISGKGNIQYF.

The genes are TRBV9 and TRBJ2-1, with 7 bases aligning to TRBD2. V lost 3 bases to trimming and J lost 4 bases; unmatched junction nucleotides: 7. The CDR3 runs to 15 residues. Looked up from germline, CDR1 is SGDLS and CDR2 is YYNGEE. CDR3 loop: CASSAGLGVYNEQFF. DNA of the CDR3: TGTGCCAGCAGCGCCGGACTAGGTGTGTACAATGAGCAGTTCTTC.

V usage is TRBV5-1 and J usage is TRBJ2-3, with TRBD2 matching 8 bases. Germline trimming cut 0 bases from V and 0 bases from J; bases unmatched to any gene: 3. This CDR3 comprises 16 residues. CDR1 and CDR2 (germline): SGHRS, YFSETQ. The CDR3 is CASSLDSGGSTDTQYF. The CDR3 bases are TGCGCCAGCAGCTTGGACAGCGGGGGCAGCACAGATACGCAGTATTTT.

This chain links TRBV4-1 with TRBJ2-1; no definite D call. The V and J ends lost 1 base and 4 bases respectively, with 14 bases between them. This CDR3 is 16 amino acids long. The germline V gene encodes CDR1 MGHRA and CDR2 YSYEKL. The CDR3 here is CASSQVLSADYNEQFF. The CDR3 coding sequence is TGCGCCAGCAGCCAAGTTCTATCCGCGGATTACAATGAGCAGTTCTTC.

This chain connects TRBV5-1 to TRBJ2-3, with unresolved D. This CDR3 contains 11 residues. Trimming stripped 3 bases from V and 2 bases from J, with 1 base between. CDR1 and CDR2 from the germline V gene are SGHRS and YFSETQ. The CDR3 loop is CASSSTDTQYF. The CDR3, as DNA: TGCGCCAGCAGCTCCACAGATACGCAGTATTTT.

This chain links TRBV30 with TRBJ1-5, with no clear D. This CDR3 has 14 residues. Germline CDR1 and CDR2: GTSNPN and SVGIG (reference sequence). Trimming pared 4 bases from V and 4 bases from J, leaving 14 bases between. The CDR3 loop reads CAWNMDGGNQPQHF. The CDR3 DNA is TGTGCCTGGAATATGGACGGAGGGAATCAGCCCCAGCATTTT.

The genes are TRBV24-1 and TRBJ2-1; D is possibly TRBD1 (6 bases). CDR1 and CDR2 (germline): KGHDR, SFDVKD. V was shortened by 4 bases and J by 4 bases, with 7 bases between the two germline ends. The CDR3 is 13 residues long. The chain's CDR3 is CATSEGQYNEQFF. The CDR3 coding sequence is TGTGCCACCAGTGAGGGACAATACAATGAGCAGTTCTTC.

The genes are TRBV2 and TRBJ1-1; the D gene is possibly TRBD1 (6 bases). The germline V gene encodes CDR1 SNHLY and CDR2 FYNNEI. Trimming took 5 bases from V and 1 from J, leaving 14 bases between them. This CDR3 spans 15 amino acids. CDR3 DNA sequence: TGTGCCAGCAGTCCGGGGGCCTTGAGGAACACTGAAGCTTTCTTT. Its translation: CASSPGALRNTEAFF.

The rearrangement links TRBV27 to TRBJ1-4; TRBD1 agrees at 9 bases. The length of the CDR3 is 14 residues. The germline V gene has CDR1 MNHEY and CDR2 SMNVEV (reference sequence). V dropped 3 bases and J dropped 7; count of bases not matched to a gene: 3. The CDR3 region is CASSLLGQGEKLFF. CDR3 DNA sequence: TGTGCCAGCAGTTTGTTGGGACAGGGTGAAAAACTGTTTTTT.

J is TRBJ2-6 and V is TRBV5-4; 9 bases align to TRBD2. The V gene's germline CDR1 is SGHNT and CDR2 YYREEE (reference sequence). V trimming: 2 bases; J trimming: 0 bases; junction bases outside the gene matches: 3. The CDR3 is 17 residues long. The CDR3 sequence: CASSFASGNSGANVLTF. DNA of the CDR3: TGTGCCAGCAGCTTCGCTAGCGGGAACTCTGGGGCCAACGTCCTGACTTTC.

This chain connects TRBV10-3 to TRBJ2-3; 9 positions match TRBD1. The CDR3 length is 13 residues. J lost 4 bases, V lost 6 bases, and 2 bases had no gene match. The germline V gene encodes CDR1 ENHRY and CDR2 SYGVKD. The CDR3 coding sequence is TGTGCCATCAGGGGACAGGGTCCAGATACGCAGTATTTT. This gives the protein CAIRGQGPDTQYF.

V and J are TRBV5-4 and TRBJ1-2; 7 bases line up with TRBD1. Germline-derived CDR1 and CDR2 are SGHNT and YYREEE (reference sequence). The junction had 5 bases not matched to a gene; V was cut back by 4 bases and J by 8 bases. The CDR3 extends over 12 amino acids. The CDR3 spells CASSRDRDGYTF. CDR3 DNA: TGTGCCAGCAGCCGGGACAGAGACGGCTACACCTTC.